This T cell receptor (beta chain) emerged from a study of shared clonotypes between healthy human individuals. This clone was recorded only once. At the DNA level, this CDR3 is encoded by other sequences in the same sample as well. Some clones are missing from TCRdb's copy, which holds only in-frame ones; the method was immunoSEQ multiplex PCR. The sample carries some 800,000 clones, 92% recorded once. Germline loops: CDR1 SGHTA, CDR2 FQGNSA. V shed 4 bases, J shed 4 bases, and the junction held 5 bases outside the gene matches. The CDR3 spans 15 residues. The naive CD8 fraction comprised CD45RO-negative cells positively selected for CCR7 and excluded terminally differentiated effector memory CD45RA+ cells.

Sequencing input: naive CD8+ T cells sorted from blood. The sequence was collected from a young man in good health. The chain combines TRBV7-2 with TRBJ2-5; TRBD2 aligns across 11 bases. The CDR3 coding sequence is TGTGCCAGCAGCTCGGGACTAGCGGTGGGAGAGACCCAGTACTTC. This encodes CASSSGLAVGETQYF.